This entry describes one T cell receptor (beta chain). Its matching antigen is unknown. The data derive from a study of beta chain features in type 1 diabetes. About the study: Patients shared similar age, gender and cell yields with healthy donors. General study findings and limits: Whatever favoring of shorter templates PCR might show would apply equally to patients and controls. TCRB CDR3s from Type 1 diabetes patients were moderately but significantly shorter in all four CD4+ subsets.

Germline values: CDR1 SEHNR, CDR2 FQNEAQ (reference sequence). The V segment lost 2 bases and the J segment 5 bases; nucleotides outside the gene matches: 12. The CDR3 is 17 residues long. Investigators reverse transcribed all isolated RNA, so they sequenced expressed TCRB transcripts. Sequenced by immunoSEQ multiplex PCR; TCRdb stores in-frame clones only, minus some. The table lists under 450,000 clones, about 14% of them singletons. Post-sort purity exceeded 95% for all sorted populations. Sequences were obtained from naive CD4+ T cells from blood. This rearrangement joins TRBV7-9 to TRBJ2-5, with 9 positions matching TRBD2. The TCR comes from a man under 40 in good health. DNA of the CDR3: TGTGCCAGCAGCTTACCCCTAGGGAGCGGGAGGATCGAGACCCAGTACTTC. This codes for CASSLPLGSGRIETQYF. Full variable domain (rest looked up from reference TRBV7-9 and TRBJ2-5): DTGVSQNPRHKITKRGQNVTFRCDPISEHNRLYWYRQTLGQGPEFLTYFQNEAQLEKSRLLSDRFSAERPKGSFSTLEIQRTEQGDSAMYLCASSLPLGSGRIETQYFGPGTRLLVL.